This T cell receptor (beta chain) was profiled in a study of shared clonotypes between healthy human individuals. Findings and limits, study-wide: As a rule, naive subsets had a larger estimated richness than memory subsets.

Terminally differentiated effector memory CD45RA+ cells were excluded by CCR7 positive selection of CD45RO-negative cells. This CDR3 has 15 amino acids. CDR1 and CDR2 (germline): SEHNR, FQNEAQ (reference sequence). V trimming: 9 bases; J trimming: 6 bases; junction bases outside the gene matches: 10. About this clone itself: Its antigen is not known.

Assay used: immunoSEQ multiplex PCR; TCRdb lists only in-frame clones, some missing. The repertoire has fewer than 800,000 clones, roughly 94% of them found once; the top ten carry approximately 24%. The specimen sequenced was naive CD8+ T cells sorted from blood. The clonotype comes from a young man in good health. The rearrangement joins TRBV7-9 to TRBJ2-1; 11 positions agree with TRBD1. CDR3 in DNA: TGTGCCAGTCAGAATGGACAGGGGGCAGGCAATGAGCAGTTCTTC. Protein sequence: CASQNGQGAGNEQFF.